This T cell receptor (beta chain) was recovered during a study of T-cell memory formation after mild COVID-19. Across the study: The two donors had largely donor-specific TCR clusters.

A word on this clonotype: Its target is not known.

This CDR3 is built from 18 residues. Trimming pared 6 bases from V and 0 bases from J, leaving 21 bases between. Libraries for TCRalpha and TCRbeta carried sample barcodes and unique molecular identifiers via 5'RACE. Each CDR3 protein gets one entry after TCRdb re-called the 5' RACE reads with MiXCR. The table includes hundreds of thousands of distinct CDR3 sequences, about 20% detected once. Study outcomes and limitations: Later expanders leaned toward CD4+, whereas clones contracting from day 15 to 85 were balanced CD4/CD8. Pre-infection memory already had some responding clones, implying cross-reactive memory joined.

Sequencing was done on a sample of PBMCs or a T cell subset sorted from them (not recorded which). This chain uses TRBV12-3 or TRBV12-4 with TRBJ2-4, with D possibly TRBD1 on 7 matching bases. This TCR derives from an adult woman who had mild COVID-19 (a few samples of this study predate the infection). Cell type and time point are not known. CDR3 amino acids: CASRVAGGSPIAKNIQYF. The CDR3 nucleotides are TGTGCCAGCAGAGTAGCAGGGGGGTCCCCTATAGCCAAAAACATTCAGTACTTC.